Following are 18 T cell receptor beta chains from one sample sequenced in a study of blood T cell repertoires in COVID-19. Assay: immunoSEQ multiplex PCR; the TCRdb copy retains only in-frame clones and omits some. The sample shows 350,000 or so clones, about nine tenths of them seen only once. The source material was PBMCs or T cells enriched from blood (not recorded which). Receptors were obtained from a woman in her twenties or thirties who had been exposed to COVID-19.

This CDR3 is CASSSEGAGGTEAFF. The CDR3 bases are TGCGCCAGCAGCTCTGAAGGGGCCGGGGGCACTGAAGCTTTCTTT. The chain is built from TRBV5-1 and TRBJ1-1, with D possibly TRBD1 on 5 matching bases. Between the trimmed V and J ends, which lost 3 bases and 4 bases, there was a span of 16 bases. The CDR3 length is 15 residues. Germline lookup yields CDR1 SGHRS and CDR2 YFSETQ.

The chain couples TRBV23-1 to TRBJ2-3; TRBD2 matches 11 bases. TRBV23-1 is reported as an ORF; its role is uncertain. The V gene end was trimmed by 3 bases and the J gene end by 4 bases; junction bases not matched to a gene: 12. The CDR3 consists of 18 residues. The CDR3 spells CASSQVRLAGRVADTQYF. CDR3 DNA: TGCGCCAGCAGTCAGGTGAGACTAGCGGGAAGAGTCGCAGATACGCAGTATTTT.

In this sample, this clone turned up once. The J gene is TRBJ2-3, the V gene TRBV6-4, with 7 bases lining up with TRBD2. The CDR3 contains 14 residues. V lost 5 bases to trimming and J lost 1 base; unmatched junction nucleotides: 3. Germline values: CDR1 MRHNA, CDR2 SNTAGT. CDR3 sequence: CASSREVGTDTQYF. In DNA, the CDR3 is TGTGCCAGCAGTCGGGAGGTGGGCACAGATACGCAGTATTTT.

The chain has TRBV10-3 and TRBJ2-1, with 7 bases that match TRBD2. From germline, CDR1 is ENHRY and CDR2 SYGVKD. CDR3 length: 15 amino acids. Losses at the gene ends were 7 bases for V and 0 bases for J; bases not matched to a gene: 6. CDR3 in amino acids: CAITPGGNSYNEQFF. The CDR3 coding sequence is TGTGCCATCACTCCCGGGGGGAACTCCTACAATGAGCAGTTCTTC.

The V and J genes are TRBV19 and TRBJ1-5; D is perhaps TRBD1 (6 bases). CDR1 LNHDA and CDR2 SQIVND come from the germline V gene (reference sequence). The CDR3 runs 16 residues. The germline V and J ends were trimmed by 1 base and 3 bases, with 13 bases remaining between them. This CDR3 is CASSIGLGQYNQPQHF. The CDR3 DNA reads as TGTGCCAGTAGTATAGGCCTCGGACAGTACAATCAGCCCCAGCATTTT.

This chain uses TRBV2 with TRBJ1-2; no reliable D call. Trimming stripped 2 bases from V and 4 bases from J, with 8 bases between. This CDR3 contains 13 residues. Germline V gene sequence: CDR1 SNHLY, CDR2 FYNNEI. CDR3 protein: CASSESTVYGYTF. CDR3 in DNA: TGTGCCAGCAGTGAAAGTACAGTCTATGGCTACACCTTC.

This clone was seen just once. V and J are TRBV10-3 and TRBJ1-4; D gene unclear. Germline V gene sequence: CDR1 ENHRY, CDR2 SYGVKD. Trimming cost V 0 bases and J 5 bases, with 7 bases left between them. The CDR3 contains 14 residues. The DNA for the CDR3 is TGTGCCATCAGTGAGTCGGGAGAGAATGAAAAACTGTTTTTT. It translates to CAISESGENEKLFF.

This clone has a single count. Here the CDR3 reads CAISESSGGSYNEQFF. The CDR3 bases are TGTGCCATCAGTGAGTCGAGTGGCGGGAGCTACAATGAGCAGTTCTTC. The J gene is TRBJ2-1, the V gene TRBV10-3, with 7 positions matching TRBD2. The germline V gene encodes CDR1 ENHRY and CDR2 SYGVKD. This CDR3 contains 16 residues. V trimming: 0 bases; J trimming: 3 bases; junction bases outside the gene matches: 5.

The chain couples TRBV27 to TRBJ1-1; unclear D gene. This CDR3 region has 15 residues. Trimming took 3 bases from V and 3 from J, leaving 14 bases between them. Looked up from germline, CDR1 is MNHEY and CDR2 is SMNVEV (reference sequence). The CDR3 reads CASSLGVYRHTEAFF. The DNA of the CDR3 is TGTGCCAGCAGTTTGGGAGTGTATCGGCACACTGAAGCTTTCTTT.

The chain joins TRBV6-5 to TRBJ2-1; D gene uncertain. This CDR3 contains 14 residues. Germline V CDR1 and CDR2: MNHEY, SVGAGI. V was pared by 2 bases and J by 0 bases, with 5 bases between. CDR3 bases: TGTGCCAGCAGTTACACATACTCCTACAATGAGCAGTTCTTC. Translated, it gives CASSYTYSYNEQFF.

The chain uses TRBV10-1 and TRBJ2-7; tentative D call: TRBD2 (5 bases). Looked up from germline, CDR1 is WNHNN and CDR2 is SYGVQD (reference sequence). The CDR3 covers 13 residues. Trimming took 0 bases from V and 12 from J, leaving 15 bases between them. CDR3 in amino acids: CASSESQTTWPYF. CDR3 DNA sequence: TGCGCCAGCAGTGAGTCGCAGACTACGTGGCCGTACTTC.

This sequence joins TRBV7-6 and TRBJ2-1; TRBD2 agrees at 9 bases. The CDR3 length is 16 residues. CDR1 and CDR2 from the germline V gene are SGHVS and FNYEAQ. V trimming: 8 bases; J trimming: 6 bases; junction bases outside the gene matches: 14. CDR3 DNA: TGTGCCAGCGGTCTTTGGACTAGCGCCCCTTTCAATGAGCAGTTCTTC. Encoded protein: CASGLWTSAPFNEQFF.

The J gene is TRBJ2-5, the V gene TRBV11-3; D unresolved. Germline loops: CDR1 SGHNT, CDR2 YENEEA. The V end was cut by 5 bases, the J end by 5 bases, with 9 bases between. This CDR3 contains 12 residues. The CDR3 loop reads CASSLSSETQYF. DNA for the CDR3: TGTGCCAGCAGCCTTAGTTCTGAGACCCAGTACTTC.

The V and J genes are TRBV24-1 and TRBJ2-1; perhaps TRBD2 as D (6 bases). Germline CDR1 and CDR2: KGHDR and SFDVKD. V was pared by 9 bases and J by 0 bases, with 8 bases between. The CDR3 length is 13 residues. CDR3 nucleotide sequence: TGTGCCACCGCGGGGAGCTCCTACAATGAGCAGTTCTTC. This codes for CATAGSSYNEQFF.

CDR3 in DNA: TGTGCCAGCAGTGCAGGGGTCCACGAGCAGTACTTC. This codes for CASSAGVHEQYF. The chain couples TRBV28 to TRBJ2-7, with a weak D call TRBD1 (6 bases). The CDR3 sequence is 12 residues long. V was pared by 5 bases and J by 5 bases, with 10 bases between. CDR1 and CDR2 (germline): MDHEN, SYDVKM.

The rearrangement links TRBV29-1 to TRBJ2-7, with 8 bases that match TRBD2. Looked up from germline, CDR1 is SQVTM and CDR2 is ANQGSEA. V trimming: 7 bases; J trimming: 4 bases; junction bases outside the gene matches: 12. The CDR3 has 14 residues. CDR3 sequence: CSAKSGSGQYEQYF. DNA for the CDR3: TGCAGCGCAAAAAGCGGGAGCGGTCAGTACGAGCAGTACTTC.

The gene calls are TRBV12-3 or TRBV12-4 and TRBJ1-6; D unresolved. The CDR3 totals 12 residues. V shed 5 bases and J shed 8 bases, with 7 bases lying between them. In nucleotides, the CDR3 is TGTGCCAGCAGTCCGCGGGATTCACCCCTCCACTTT. It yields the protein CASSPRDSPLHF.

The chain carries TRBV10-2 and TRBJ2-1; 9 nucleotides align to TRBD2. The CDR3 is 12 amino acids. Germline CDR1 and CDR2: WSHSY and SAAADI. The ends lost 10 bases at V and 6 bases at J; junction bases unmatched: 4. CDR3 DNA sequence: TGCGCCACCAGCGGGAGGATCAATGAGCAGTTCTTC. Amino acid sequence: CATSGRINEQFF.